The T cell receptor beta chain described here comes from a study of immune reconstitution after stem cell transplant in scleroderma. Deletions cut 8 bases from V and 6 bases from J, with 17 bases between. Germline V lookup: CDR1 MNHEY, CDR2 SVGEGT. There are 14 residues in the CDR3. This clonotype was observed a few times. TCRdb ran MiXCR on the RT-PCR reads and lists one entry per CDR3 protein. The table shows around 2,600 distinct CDR3 sequences, with 6.4% occurring only once. This receptor was obtained from a female donor with systemic sclerosis. This specimen was taken before or after autologous hematopoietic stem cell transplantation (not recorded which). The chain carries TRBV6-2 or TRBV6-3 and TRBJ1-5; D remains ambiguous. The CDR3 bases are TGTGCCAGCTCACTGGACGGGATGGTTCAGCCCCAGCATTTT. It encodes CASSLDGMVQPQHF.